Given below is one T cell receptor (beta chain) in context. There is no known antigen for this receptor. Within one base of it there is no much larger clone, and no base qualities were kept. The data were obtained in a study of cytomegalovirus exposure and HLA in healthy donors (dated by TCRdb to 2017 to 2019). At the level of the whole study: The 500 to 700 repertoires of the first cohort and the approximately 110 validation repertoires were produced on the same platform, according to a later analysis. The study aimed to test whether signatures of past pathogen exposure could be identified by cataloging public T cell receptors. High-throughput TCR immunosequencing, statistical association of individual TCRs with disease status, and machine learning were combined to predict cytomegalovirus infection status. A separate validation cohort of roughly 130 different subjects was used in addition to the approximately 610-subject first cohort.

Summary of the overall study and its limitations: A later analysis lacked HLA typing for the validation cohort, so it scored co-occurrence in that cohort across all 110 or so repertoires. The study listed 164 TCR beta chains as associated with cytomegalovirus. The classifier was reported to diagnose cytomegalovirus status with high specificity and sensitivity in both the original and validation cohorts. In a later analysis, TCRs clustered in the first cohort were found to also tend to co-occur in the 100 to 150 validation repertoires, with approximately 94% of cluster scores above 0. A few of the identified cytomegalovirus-associated TCR beta chains were confirmed in vitro to be specific for cytomegalovirus antigens. Across donors, most TCR sequences were observed very rarely, whereas some public TCRs were present in many individuals. It was suggested by the authors that the approach could potentially be generalized to other disease states and immunological phenotypes.

Separate from the roughly 700-subject first cohort, the validation cohort of more than 90 subjects was the group to which the donors belonged. The receptor library was made with the immunoSEQ multiplex PCR assay. As for how the authors treated the data: To diagnose cytomegalovirus status from the catalog of TCR beta chain sequences, a statistical classification framework was built. TCRdb re-hosts the immuneACCESS table, in-frame sequences only. Its copies lack some clones; in the studies checked, an unresolved V gene accounts for under half of them, and the cause for the rest is not known. D and trimming come from the DNA, and the V and J calls and clone size come from that table. The sample has over 100,000 clones on record, roughly 90% of them singletons. The top ten constitute around 6% of the sample. Cut back by 6 bases and 5 bases, the V and J ends lie 16 bases apart. As encoded in the germline V gene (reference sequence), CDR1 is MNHEY while CDR2 is SMNVEV. From the cysteine through the phenylalanine, the CDR3 covers 15 amino acids. The sequence is cut down to CDR3 DNA, 45 bases in frame from base 1.

Sequencing input: PBMCs. This TCR derives from a woman aged 18-29 years in good health and CMV-seropositive. The sequence is built from TRBV27 and TRBJ2-2; D gene: possibly TRBD1, on 5 matching bases. This receptor has the CDR3 CASRTNGHLTGELFF. At the DNA level, the sequence is TGTGCCAGCAGAACTAATGGACACCTTACCGGGGAGCTGTTTTTT.